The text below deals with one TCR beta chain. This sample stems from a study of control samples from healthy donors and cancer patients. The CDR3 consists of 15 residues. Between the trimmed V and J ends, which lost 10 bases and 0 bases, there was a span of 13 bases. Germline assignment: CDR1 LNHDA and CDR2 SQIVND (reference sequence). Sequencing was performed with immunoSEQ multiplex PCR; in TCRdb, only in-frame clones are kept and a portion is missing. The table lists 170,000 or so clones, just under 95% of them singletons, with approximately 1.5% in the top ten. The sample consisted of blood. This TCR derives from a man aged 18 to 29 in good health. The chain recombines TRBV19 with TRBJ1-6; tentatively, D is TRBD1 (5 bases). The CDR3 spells CATTTGRSYNSPLHF. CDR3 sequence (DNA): TGTGCCACCACCACAGGTCGCTCCTATAATTCACCCCTCCACTTT.